This T cell receptor (beta chain) is drawn from a study of cytomegalovirus exposure and HLA in healthy donors. On the study more broadly: An earlier analysis identified some 110 million unique TCR beta sequences in approximately 170 million T cells.

Between the trimmed V and J ends, which lost 7 bases and 0 bases, there was a span of 14 bases. Germline V gene data show CDR1 as MDHEN and CDR2 as SYDVKM. CDR3 size: 15 residues. In the PCR, 60 Vbeta and 13 Jbeta primers were used. Data came from immunoSEQ multiplex PCR; TCRdb stores just in-frame clones and leaves some out. The sample carries 150,000 to 200,000 clones, around 83% recorded once. V and J are TRBV28 and TRBJ2-3; TRBD2 is a possible D gene (5 bases). The clonotype originates from a man in his forties in good health and CMV-seropositive. Material: PBMCs. Here the CDR3 reads CASKAAAASTDTQYF. In DNA, the CDR3 is TGTGCCAGCAAGGCAGCGGCGGCTAGCACAGATACGCAGTATTTT.